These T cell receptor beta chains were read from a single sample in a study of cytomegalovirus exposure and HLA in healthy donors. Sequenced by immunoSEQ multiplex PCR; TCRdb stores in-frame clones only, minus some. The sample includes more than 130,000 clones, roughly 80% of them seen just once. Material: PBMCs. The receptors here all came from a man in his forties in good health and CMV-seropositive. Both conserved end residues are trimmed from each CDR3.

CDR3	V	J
ASSLARSGQETQY	TRBV7-9	TRBJ2-5
ASSLDRSRGYT	TRBV7-2	TRBJ1-2
ASRHPGQGGYEQF	TRBV7-9	TRBJ2-1
ASSLGETGFEQY	TRBV7-2	TRBJ2-7
ASSRGSGNTIY	TRBV6-5	TRBJ1-3
ASSLALEGRAVETQY	TRBV7-2	TRBJ2-5
ASSLWAGDNEQF	TRBV5-4	TRBJ2-1
ASSGARRDRNSYEQY	TRBV7-9	TRBJ2-7
ASSSTGDSTYEQY	TRBV7-9	TRBJ2-7
ASSLGTAKLYLEKLF	TRBV4-1	TRBJ1-4
AWSLAYNEQF	TRBV30	TRBJ2-1
ASSPRQAQETQY	TRBV18	TRBJ2-5
ASSQIDAHESGNNYGYT	TRBV23-1	TRBJ1-2
ASSLVGRGETQY	TRBV5-6	TRBJ2-5
ASSPPNREHEAF	TRBV11-2	TRBJ1-1
ASSQDLGLTEAF	TRBV4-3	TRBJ1-1
ALGQGNTRELF	TRBV30	TRBJ2-2
ASSLGQTNGYT	TRBV11-2	TRBJ1-2
ASSLYWAGGSAF	TRBV11-2	TRBJ1-1
ASSRVFGTDYNEQF	TRBV4-2	TRBJ2-1